Below, 2 T cell receptor beta chains from the same sample are listed, as sequenced in a study of cytomegalovirus exposure and HLA in healthy donors. PCR employed 60 Vbeta and 13 Jbeta primers. Only in-frame clones appear in the TCRdb table, and some are missing; sequencing was by immunoSEQ multiplex PCR. The data show 35,000 to 55,000 clones, under 60% seen once. The specimen sequenced was PBMCs. Receptors were obtained from a man aged 60 to 75 in good health and CMV-seronegative.

This chain connects TRBV15 to TRBJ2-1; D gene ambiguous. CDR1 and CDR2 from the germline V gene are LNHNV and YYDKDF (reference sequence). The CDR3 contains 14 residues. The V gene lost 1 base and the J gene lost 5 bases, with 9 bases spanning the gap. The chain's CDR3 is CATSRAGQDNEQFF. The CDR3 DNA reads TGTGCCACCAGCAGAGCAGGCCAGGACAATGAGCAGTTCTTC.

The rearrangement joins TRBV2 to TRBJ1-1; 9 positions agree with TRBD1. Trimming cost V 8 bases and J 6 bases; bases outside gene matches: 4. The germline V gene has CDR1 SNHLY and CDR2 FYNNEI. The CDR3 loop spans 12 amino acids. The CDR3 sequence is CASLGTGPEAFF. The CDR3 coding sequence is TGTGCCAGCCTTGGGACAGGGCCTGAAGCTTTCTTT. The full variable domain, rest sourced from reference TRBV2 and TRBJ1-1, is EPEVTQTPSHQVTQMGQEVILRCVPISNHLYFYWYRQILGQKVEFLVSFYNNEISEKSEIFDDQFSVERPDGSNFTLKIRSTKLEDSAMYFCASLGTGPEAFFGQGTRLTVV.